This entry concerns a single T cell receptor (beta chain). The data stem from a study of blood T cell repertoires in COVID-19. The wider study: Donors in the United States, Italy and Spain gave samples during acute or convalescent COVID-19. Nucleic acid was either cDNA or gDNA, and it came from T cells, B-cell-depleted T cells, or PBMCs.

Methods used by the authors: Estimated nucleated cell counts came from reference gene primer amplification. Sequencing used immunoSEQ multiplex PCR; TCRdb keeps in-frame clones, though not all of them. The D gene and trimming were derived from the DNA, and the V and J assignments and clone size from that table. The sample contains about 370,000 clones, around 91% of which appear only once. The V end lost 4 bases, the J end lost 3 bases, and 16 bases lay between the germline ends. The CDR3 extends over 17 amino acids. This sequence originates from a man younger than 35 with active or convalescent COVID-19. The chain couples TRBV23-1 to TRBJ1-6, with D perhaps TRBD1 (5 bases). TRBV23-1 belongs to the ORF category, with a function that is uncertain. The sample comprised peripheral blood. In nucleotides, the CDR3 is TGCGCCAGCAGTCCACGCGGGACGGTCAACTATAATTCACCCCTCCACTTT. Translated, it gives CASSPRGTVNYNSPLHF.